This T cell receptor (beta chain) originates from a study of shared clonotypes between healthy human individuals. Data came from immunoSEQ multiplex PCR; TCRdb stores just in-frame clones and leaves some out. This table holds fewer than 700,000 clones, 70% to 80% found once. All participating donors were Caucasian adults from Nashville, Tennessee. The receptor's source is a woman between 35 and 50 years old in good health. Some clones in this sample may be carry-over from other donors' samples. The sample comprised PBMCs.

The CDR3 protein is CASSLEAETGYTF. The CDR3 DNA reads as TGCGCCAGCAGCTTGGAAGCAGAGACTGGCTACACCTTC. This rearrangement joins TRBV5-1 to TRBJ1-2, with D unresolved. The CDR3 is 13 residues long. Trimming removed 0 bases at V and 7 bases at J, with 10 bases between. Germline assignment: CDR1 SGHRS and CDR2 YFSETQ.